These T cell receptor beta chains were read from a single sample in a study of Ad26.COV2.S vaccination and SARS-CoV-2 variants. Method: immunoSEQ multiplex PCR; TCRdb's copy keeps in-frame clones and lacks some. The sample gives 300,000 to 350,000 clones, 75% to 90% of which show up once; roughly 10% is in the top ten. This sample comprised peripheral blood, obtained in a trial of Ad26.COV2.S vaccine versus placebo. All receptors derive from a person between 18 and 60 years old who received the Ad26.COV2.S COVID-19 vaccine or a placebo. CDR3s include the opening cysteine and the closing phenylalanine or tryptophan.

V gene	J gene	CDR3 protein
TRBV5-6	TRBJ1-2	CASSTHVEGYTF
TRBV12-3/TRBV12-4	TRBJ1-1	CASSIPRETEAFF
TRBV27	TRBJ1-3	CASSFTGRLTGNTIYF
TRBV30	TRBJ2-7	CAWSVGGVVYEQYF
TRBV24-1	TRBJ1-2	CATSDYRNGYTF
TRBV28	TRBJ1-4	CASEGLPEKLFF
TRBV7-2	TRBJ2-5	CASSLAGLAGLETQYF
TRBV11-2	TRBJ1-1	CASSLRENTEAFF
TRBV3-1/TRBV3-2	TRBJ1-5	CASSQVQGADQPQHF
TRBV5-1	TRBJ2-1	CASSLVNQGYNEQFF
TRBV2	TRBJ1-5	CASSEVAGGRQPQHF
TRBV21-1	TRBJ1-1	CASSRSGGKRDTEAFF
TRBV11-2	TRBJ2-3	CASRPWGRGFTDTQYF
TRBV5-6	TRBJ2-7	CASSWVTGEQYF
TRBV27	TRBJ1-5	CASSSNLRGGGSNQPQHF
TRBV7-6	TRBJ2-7	CASSSDRHTYEQYF
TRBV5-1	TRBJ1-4	CASSLVGERSEKLFF
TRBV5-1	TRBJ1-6	CASSPRTGAGSPLHF
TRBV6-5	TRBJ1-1	CASYGATPNTEAFF
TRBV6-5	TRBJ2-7	CASSRTGFEQYF
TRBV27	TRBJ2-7	CASSSKGAYEQYF
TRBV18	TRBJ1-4	CASSEPQGSNEKLFF
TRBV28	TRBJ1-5	CASSFSPGRGSGNQPQHF
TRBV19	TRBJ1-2	CASSFADGGNYGYTF
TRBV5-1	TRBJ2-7	CASSHSYEQYF
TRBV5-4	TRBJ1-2	CASSLRDPGYGYTF
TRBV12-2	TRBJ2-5	CASRLARVTCQETQYF
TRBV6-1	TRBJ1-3	CASSEASGNTIYF
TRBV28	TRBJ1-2	CASSGGGFGYTF
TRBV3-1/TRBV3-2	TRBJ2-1	CASSRGTGLVSTSNEQFF
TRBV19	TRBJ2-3	CASRLAGDTDTQYF
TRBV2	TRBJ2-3	CASTLGSTDTQYF
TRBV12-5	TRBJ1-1	CASGLGGSRSEAFF
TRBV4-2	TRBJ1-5	CASSQDTSQSNQPQHF
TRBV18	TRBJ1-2	CASSPPTGDGYTF
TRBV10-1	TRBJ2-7	CASSESRDRNYEQYF
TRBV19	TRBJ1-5	CASQGQGKRQPQHF
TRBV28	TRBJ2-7	CASSPRREQYF
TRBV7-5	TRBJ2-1	CARSLEGSRGNEQFF
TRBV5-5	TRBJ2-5	CASSLSLAGLQETQYF
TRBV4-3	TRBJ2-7	CASSLYRDGSYEQYF
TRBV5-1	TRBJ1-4	CASSSAGSEKLFF
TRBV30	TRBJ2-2	CAWRFQNTGELFF
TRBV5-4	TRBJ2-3	CASIPDRTDTQYF
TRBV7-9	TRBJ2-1	CASSLSTYNEQFF